The clone carrying this T cell receptor (beta chain) was recorded many times. These data belong to a study of human T cells and chemical hapten exposure. The library put unique molecular identifiers onto individual cDNA molecules. Original methodology: Per sample, the median was around 100,000 TCRs, with values from around 24,000 to 710,000. A single record per CDR3 protein comes from TCRdb applying MiXCR to the RACE reads. V and J calls and clone size were set by TCRdb, not the authors. This table holds over 35,000 distinct CDR3 sequences, 3% to 4% found once. Time point indicated: healthy volunteer bleed at 6 weeks. Total RNA extraction was carried out from unfractionated whole blood. Germline lookup yields CDR1 MGHRA and CDR2 YSYEKL. This CDR3 region has 13 residues. V dropped 2 bases and J dropped 2 bases, with 7 bases sitting between them.

The TCR sequence derives from a human donor in good health. Some clones in this sample may be carry-over from other donors' samples. Material for sequencing was whole blood. The V and J genes are TRBV4-1 and TRBJ2-7; tentatively, D is TRBD1 (5 bases). CDR3 DNA: TGCGCCAGCAGCCAACAGGGAACCTACGAGCAGTACTTC. Its protein product is CASSQQGTYEQYF.